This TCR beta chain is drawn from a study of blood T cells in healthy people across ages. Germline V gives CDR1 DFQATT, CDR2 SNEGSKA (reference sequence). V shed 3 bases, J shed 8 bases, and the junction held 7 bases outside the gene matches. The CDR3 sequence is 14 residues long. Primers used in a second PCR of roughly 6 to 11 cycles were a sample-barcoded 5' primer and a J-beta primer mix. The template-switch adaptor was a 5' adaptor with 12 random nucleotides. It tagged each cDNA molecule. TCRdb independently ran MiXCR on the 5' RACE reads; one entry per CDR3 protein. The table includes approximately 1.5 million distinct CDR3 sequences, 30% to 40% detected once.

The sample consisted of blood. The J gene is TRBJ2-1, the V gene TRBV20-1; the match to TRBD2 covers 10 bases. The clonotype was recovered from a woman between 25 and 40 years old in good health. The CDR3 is CSASPSGRADEQFF. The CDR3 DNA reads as TGCAGTGCTAGCCCCAGCGGGAGGGCCGATGAGCAGTTCTTC.